These 9 T cell receptor beta chains were sequenced from one sample in a study of shared clonotypes between healthy human individuals. Naive CD8 populations comprised CD45RO-negative cells positively selected for CCR7, excluding terminally differentiated effector memory CD45RA+ cells. This table comes from immunoSEQ multiplex PCR, and its TCRdb copy is limited to in-frame clones, with some not included. The sample holds some 2 million clones, less than 95% seen once. Material for sequencing was naive CD8+ T cells sorted from blood. The receptors here all came from a man younger than 35 in good health.

The rearrangement links TRBV9 to TRBJ2-1; 10 bases map to TRBD2. Germline assignment: CDR1 SGDLS and CDR2 YYNGEE. The ends lost 4 bases at V and 3 bases at J; junction bases unmatched: 4. This CDR3 has 15 residues. CDR3: CASSTPSGGYNEQFF. For the CDR3, the DNA is TGTGCCAGCAGCACCCCTAGCGGGGGCTACAATGAGCAGTTCTTC.

This chain uses TRBV5-4 with TRBJ2-1; D is perhaps TRBD2 (5 bases). CDR3 length: 16 amino acids. Germline assignment: CDR1 SGHNT and CDR2 YYREEE (reference sequence). The V gene lost 0 bases and the J gene lost 5 bases, with 15 bases spanning the gap. For the CDR3, the DNA is TGTGCCAGCAGCTTGGAATCACGGAATAGCGACAATGAGCAGTTCTTC. Protein sequence: CASSLESRNSDNEQFF.

The chain carries TRBV28 and TRBJ2-7; 15 bases map to TRBD2. This CDR3 contains 15 residues. With 5 bases clipped from V and 7 bases from J, the junction kept 6 bases outside the gene matches. The V gene's germline CDR1 is MDHEN and CDR2 SYDVKM. The CDR3: CASSPGLAGGWEQYF. CDR3 sequence (DNA): TGTGCCAGCAGTCCGGGACTAGCGGGGGGTTGGGAGCAGTACTTC.

The chain links TRBV6-1 to TRBJ1-5, with D unresolved. Germline CDR1 MNHNS, CDR2 SASEGT. Between the trimmed V and J ends, which lost 2 bases and 7 bases, there was a span of 12 bases. The CDR3 has 14 amino acids. The CDR3 is CASSELRFGQPQHF. The CDR3 bases are TGTGCCAGCAGTGAACTCAGGTTCGGGCAGCCCCAGCATTTT.

The CDR3 loop is CASSFSSGLGGYTF. The CDR3 DNA follows: TGTGCCAGCAGTTTCTCCTCAGGGCTTGGGGGCTACACCTTC. J is TRBJ1-2 and V is TRBV28, with D perhaps TRBD1 (5 bases). V was clipped by 3 bases and J by 8 bases, with 16 bases between them. CDR3 length: 14 amino acids. CDR1 is MDHEN, CDR2 SYDVKM, per germline.

The chain combines TRBV2 with TRBJ2-7; D possibly corresponds to TRBD1 (6 bases). The CDR3 extends over 12 amino acids. Trimming took off 7 bases at V and 3 bases at J, with 10 bases between the two ends. Germline loops: CDR1 SNHLY, CDR2 FYNNEI. Here the CDR3 reads CASNTQGYEQYF. The CDR3 coding sequence is TGTGCCAGCAATACACAGGGCTACGAGCAGTACTTC.

V is TRBV2 and J is TRBJ2-2; D is possibly TRBD1 (6 bases). The germline gives CDR1 SNHLY, CDR2 FYNNEI. V was shortened by 2 bases and J by 5 bases, with 12 bases between the two germline ends. The CDR3 consists of 15 residues. As DNA, the CDR3 is TGTGCCAGCAGTGAACGACAGGAAGGGACCGGGGAGCTGTTTTTT. This translates into CASSERQEGTGELFF.

The table lists this clone with a count of one. V usage is TRBV6-5 and J usage is TRBJ1-6; D not certain. The CDR3 spans 13 residues. The V end lost 5 bases, the J end lost 7 bases, and 9 bases lay between the germline ends. Per germline, CDR1 MNHEY and CDR2 SVGAGI. The CDR3 DNA follows: TGTGCCAGCAGTCTCGAGGAGAATTCACCCCTCCACTTT. Amino acids: CASSLEENSPLHF.

The chain couples TRBV15 to TRBJ2-7, with TRBD2 as a possible D gene (6 bases). CDR1 LNHNV and CDR2 YYDKDF come from the germline V gene (reference sequence). CDR3 size: 15 residues. V lost 3 bases to trimming and J lost 4 bases, with 16 bases between them. CDR3 in amino acids: CATSRAGMIGYEQYF. The CDR3 bases are TGTGCCACCAGCAGGGCGGGGATGATTGGATACGAGCAGTACTTC.